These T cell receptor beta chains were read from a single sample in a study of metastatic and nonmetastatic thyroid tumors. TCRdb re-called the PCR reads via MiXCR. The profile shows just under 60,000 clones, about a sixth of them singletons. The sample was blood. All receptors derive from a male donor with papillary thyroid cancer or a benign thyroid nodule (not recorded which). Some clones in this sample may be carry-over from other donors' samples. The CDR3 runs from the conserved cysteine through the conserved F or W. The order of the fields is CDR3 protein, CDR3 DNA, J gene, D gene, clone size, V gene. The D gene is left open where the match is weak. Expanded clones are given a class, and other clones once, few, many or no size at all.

CDR3aa: CASSLGSETIEAFF
CDR3nt: TGTGCCAGCAGCTTGGGTTCCGAAACCATTGAAGCTTTCTTT
j_gene: TRBJ1-1
d_gene: -
abundance: -
v_gene: TRBV7-9

CDR3aa: CASSNRAQSSGNTIYF
CDR3nt: TGTGCCAGCAGCAACAGGGCCCAAAGCTCTGGAAACACCATATATTTT
j_gene: TRBJ1-3
d_gene: -
abundance: many
v_gene: TRBV9

CDR3aa: CAIFKRGRDTQYF
CDR3nt: TGTGCCATCTTTAAGAGGGGCCGGGATACCCAGTACTTC
j_gene: TRBJ2-5
d_gene: -
abundance: few
v_gene: TRBV2

CDR3aa: CASRDRGFGSGELFF
CDR3nt: TGTGCCAGCAGGGACAGGGGTTTTGGGTCCGGGGAGCTGTTTTTT
j_gene: TRBJ2-2
d_gene: TRBD1
abundance: many
v_gene: TRBV2

CDR3aa: CASSLGGGHTGELFF
CDR3nt: TGTGCCAGCAGTTTGGGAGGGGGCCACACCGGGGAGCTGTTTTTT
j_gene: TRBJ2-2
d_gene: -
abundance: many
v_gene: TRBV28

CDR3aa: CSATDVGTGDTGELFF
CDR3nt: TGCAGTGCTACAGATGTAGGGACAGGGGACACCGGGGAGCTGTTTTTT
j_gene: TRBJ2-2
d_gene: TRBD1
abundance: -
v_gene: TRBV20-1

CDR3aa: CASSAQGAKNTGELFF
CDR3nt: TGTGCCAGCAGTGCCCAGGGGGCGAAGAACACCGGGGAGCTGTTTTTT
j_gene: TRBJ2-2
d_gene: TRBD1
abundance: many
v_gene: TRBV2

CDR3aa: CASRPGLAGGTGELFF
CDR3nt: TGTGCCAGCAGACCCGGACTAGCGGGGGGCACCGGGGAGCTGTTTTTT
j_gene: TRBJ2-2
d_gene: TRBD2
abundance: -
v_gene: TRBV5-4

CDR3aa: CASSPMGPPGPGELFF
CDR3nt: TGTGCCAGCAGCCCCATGGGTCCGCCAGGGCCCGGGGAGCTGTTTTTT
j_gene: TRBJ2-2
d_gene: -
abundance: many
v_gene: TRBV9

CDR3aa: CASGPSSADEQFF
CDR3nt: TGTGCCAGCGGTCCCTCTAGTGCCGATGAGCAGTTCTTC
j_gene: TRBJ2-1
d_gene: -
abundance: many
v_gene: TRBV27

CDR3aa: CASSPLGAGWQFF
CDR3nt: TGTGCCAGCTCACCACTAGGAGCGGGATGGCAGTTCTTC
j_gene: TRBJ2-1
d_gene: TRBD2
abundance: many
v_gene: TRBV18

CDR3aa: CASRRTGDRNEQYF
CDR3nt: TGTGCCAGCAGACGGACAGGCGACAGGAACGAGCAGTACTTC
j_gene: TRBJ2-7
d_gene: TRBD1
abundance: -
v_gene: TRBV6-1

CDR3aa: CASSLGHAGNEQFF
CDR3nt: TGTGCCAGCAGTTTGGGTCACGCTGGGAATGAGCAGTTCTTC
j_gene: TRBJ2-1
d_gene: -
abundance: many
v_gene: TRBV12-3/TRBV12-4

CDR3aa: CASSPQPGAGSPLHF
CDR3nt: TGTGCCAGCAGTCCTCAGCCGGGGGCGGGATCACCCCTCCACTTT
j_gene: TRBJ1-6
d_gene: -
abundance: many
v_gene: TRBV5-6

CDR3aa: CASSPVQGAEAFF
CDR3nt: TGTGCCAGCAGCCCGGTACAGGGGGCTGAAGCCTTCTTT
j_gene: TRBJ1-1
d_gene: TRBD1
abundance: -
v_gene: TRBV13

CDR3aa: CSAVTGPTRGTQYF
CDR3nt: TGCAGTGCAGTAACGGGACCAACCCGGGGTACGCAGTATTTT
j_gene: TRBJ2-3
d_gene: -
abundance: many
v_gene: TRBV20-1

CDR3aa: CASSGVRLAFITDTQYF
CDR3nt: TGTGCCAGCAGTGGAGTTCGGCTGGCCTTTATTACAGATACGCAGTATTTT
j_gene: TRBJ2-3
d_gene: -
abundance: -
v_gene: TRBV2

CDR3aa: CASSLVGGQGANTEAFF
CDR3nt: TGTGCCAGCAGCTTGGTGGGGGGACAGGGGGCAAACACTGAAGCTTTCTTT
j_gene: TRBJ1-1
d_gene: TRBD1
abundance: many
v_gene: TRBV5-6